These T cell receptor beta chains were read from a single sample in a study of CD8 T cells in Susac syndrome. From the immunoSEQ multiplex PCR reads, TCRdb called clonotypes with MiXCR, one entry per CDR3 protein. The table lists 150,000 to 250,000 distinct CDR3 sequences, over 90% of them singletons. The sample taken for sequencing was CD4+ T cells from PBMCs. These receptors were obtained from a human donor with multiple sclerosis. The CDR3 runs from the conserved cysteine through the conserved F or W. A D gene is named only where the DNA matches it firmly. Clone sizes are given selectively: once, few, many, or a class where the clone is expanded.

>-|TRBV29-1|TRBJ2-7|-
TGCAGCGTTGTAGGCTGGCTAGGGTCCTACGAGCAGTACTTC
CSVVGWLGSYEQYF
>-|TRBV11-2|TRBJ1-6|-
TGTGCCAGCAGCCCGGATTTTAGGTCACCCCTCCACTTT
CASSPDFRSPLHF
>-|TRBV11-2|TRBJ2-1|-
TGTGCCAGCAGCTTAGCGGGATTATCGCGGTTCTTC
CASSLAGLSRFF
>-|TRBV5-6|TRBJ1-1|-
TGTGCCAGCAGCTATTCCGGGACGGGAAACACTGAAGCTTTCTTT
CASSYSGTGNTEAFF
>-|TRBV14|TRBJ2-5|-
TGTGCCAGCAGCCAAGACACGACGCAGACCCAGTACTTC
CASSQDTTQTQYF
>TRBD1|TRBV11-1|TRBJ1-6|once
TGTGCCAGCAGCTTGACAGGGGACAGAACACCCCTCCACTTT
CASSLTGDRTPLHF
>-|TRBV5-1|TRBJ2-7|-
TGCGCCAGCAGCTTGGCCCCCAGGGGAATCTCCTACGAGCAGTACTTC
CASSLAPRGISYEQYF
>-|TRBV7-2|TRBJ2-4|-
TGTGCCAGCAGCCGAGTGGACATTCAGTACTTC
CASSRVDIQYF
>-|TRBV29-1|TRBJ1-2|-
TGCAGCGTTGGAGATCAAGCAGGGAACTATGGCTACACCTTC
CSVGDQAGNYGYTF
>-|TRBV20-1|TRBJ2-1|-
TGCAGTGCTAGATGGCGGGCGGGGGCAGACAATGAGCAGTTCTTC
CSARWRAGADNEQFF
>TRBD1|TRBV5-1|TRBJ2-3|once
TGCGCCAGCAGGTCTATCCAGGGGGCAGATACGCAGTATTTT
CASRSIQGADTQYF
>TRBD2|TRBV5-1|TRBJ2-3|-
TGCGCCAGCAGCTTGGCCTCGGGGGGGCAGGAGGATACGCAGTATTTT
CASSLASGGQEDTQYF
>-|TRBV18|TRBJ2-3|once
TGTGCCAGCTCACCACCATCGGGGAGCTTCCATACGCAGTATTTT
CASSPPSGSFHTQYF
>-|TRBV6-1|TRBJ1-1|-
TGTGCCAGCACCTTACGATCCGTTCAAGCTTTCTTT
CASTLRSVQAFF
>-|TRBV30|TRBJ2-3|-
TGTGCCTGGAGTGCGTGGGGGGCCACTACTAGCACAGATACGCAGTATTTT
CAWSAWGATTSTDTQYF
>TRBD2|TRBV10-2|TRBJ2-5|-
TGCGCCAGCAGTGGTAGACTAGCGGGGAAAGAGACCCAGTACTTC
CASSGRLAGKETQYF
>-|TRBV2|TRBJ2-3|few
TGTGCCAGCAAGACCACAGATACGCAGTATTTT
CASKTTDTQYF
>-|TRBV7-9|TRBJ1-5|-
TGTGCCAGCAGCTTAGCCCTGGGTCAGCCCCAGCATTTT
CASSLALGQPQHF
>-|TRBV18|TRBJ2-5|-
TGTGCCAGCTCACTTTCGACGGGACACCAAGAGACCCAGTACTTC
CASSLSTGHQETQYF
>-|TRBV12-5|TRBJ2-1|-
TGTGCTAGTGGTTTCCAGATTTACAATGAGCAGTTCTTC
CASGFQIYNEQFF
>-|TRBV30|TRBJ1-5|-
TGTGCCTGGAGCAGGGTGGTGGGCAATCAGCCCCAGCATTTT
CAWSRVVGNQPQHF
>TRBD2|TRBV20-1|TRBJ2-3|-
TGCAGTGCTAACGGGGGGGGAGATACGCAGTATTTT
CSANGGGDTQYF
>-|TRBV30|TRBJ1-1|-
TGTGCCTGGAGTTTACCCCCAGGACAAGGAGGGGGGAACACTGAAGCTTTCTTT
CAWSLPPGQGGGNTEAFF
>-|TRBV20-1|TRBJ2-1|once
TGCAGTGCTCTGGAGGGTCGTGGTAATGAGCAGTTCTTC
CSALEGRGNEQFF
>-|TRBV30|TRBJ1-1|-
TGTGCCTGGACTTGGGGGCCGAACACTGAAGCTTTCTTT
CAWTWGPNTEAFF
>-|TRBV9|TRBJ1-2|-
TGTGCCAGCAGCCTGGGACTCACGGAGTATGGCTACACCTTC
CASSLGLTEYGYTF
>-|TRBV7-9|TRBJ2-3|-
TGTGCCAGCAGCTTTACGGGCACAGATACGCAGTATTTT
CASSFTGTDTQYF
>-|TRBV7-8|TRBJ1-1|-
TGTGCCAGCAGCCCTAGGGAGGGATCCACTGAAGCTTTCTTT
CASSPREGSTEAFF
>-|TRBV14|TRBJ2-3|-
TGTGCCAGCAGCCAGGAGTCAGATACGCAGTATTTT
CASSQESDTQYF
>-|TRBV29-1|TRBJ2-5|-
TGCAGCGCCACGGAGGGGTTTGGGGAGACCCAGTACTTC
CSATEGFGETQYF
>TRBD1|TRBV12-5|TRBJ2-7|-
TGTGCTAGTGGTTTGGGGGACAGGGGTCACGAGCAGTACTTC
CASGLGDRGHEQYF
>TRBD1|TRBV7-9|TRBJ2-7|-
TGTGCCATCGGGACAGGGTACGAGCAGTACTTC
CAIGTGYEQYF
>TRBD2|TRBV29-1|TRBJ2-5|-
TGCAGCGTTGGGGTGGCGGGAGGGTATGAGACCCAGTACTTC
CSVGVAGGYETQYF
>-|TRBV5-1|TRBJ2-1|-
TGCGCCAGCAGCTTGACCGGGGGCGGAGGGGAGAATGAGCAGTTCTTC
CASSLTGGGGENEQFF
>TRBD2|TRBV20-1|TRBJ2-1|-
TGCAGTGCCCCCGGGGGGGCTAGCGGGAGATCCAATGAGCAGTTCTTC
CSAPGGASGRSNEQFF
>-|TRBV5-6|TRBJ1-2|-
TGTGCCAGCAGCTCGAGAATCAGGGGTTTTAACTATGGCTACACCTTC
CASSSRIRGFNYGYTF
>TRBD1|TRBV5-4|TRBJ2-1|-
TGTGCCAGCAGCTTAAGACAGGGAGATAGCAATGAGCAGTTCTTC
CASSLRQGDSNEQFF
>-|TRBV29-1|TRBJ1-1|once
TGCAGCGTTGTTGGGGTGCGCACTGAAGCTTTCTTT
CSVVGVRTEAFF
>-|TRBV3-1|TRBJ2-2|-
TGTGCCAGCAGAGGGAGGGGGCAGTACACCGGGGAGCTGTTTTTT
CASRGRGQYTGELFF
>TRBD1|TRBV5-1|TRBJ2-3|-
TGCGCCAGCAGCACCGGACAGGAGAGCACAGATACGCAGTATTTT
CASSTGQESTDTQYF
>-|TRBV12-3/TRBV12-4|TRBJ1-5|-
TGTGCCAGCAGTCCAAGGGAGGGGCTCGGTCAGCCCCAGCATTTT
CASSPREGLGQPQHF
>TRBD2|TRBV20-1|TRBJ2-1|-
TGCAGTGCTAGCCGGGGGGGAGCCGCCAATGAGCAGTTCTTC
CSASRGGAANEQFF
>-|TRBV20-1|TRBJ2-7|-
TGCAGTGCCGCCCGAACTTACGAGCAGTACTTC
CSAARTYEQYF
>-|TRBV2|TRBJ2-7|-
TGTGCCAGCAGACCAGACTACGAGCAGTACTTC
CASRPDYEQYF
>TRBD1|TRBV29-1|TRBJ2-6|once
TGCAGCGTTGTTAGGACAGGGGAATCTGGGGCCAACGTCCTGACTTTC
CSVVRTGESGANVLTF